These 10 T cell receptor beta chains were sequenced from one sample in a study of CD8 T cells in ankylosing spondylitis. General observations from the study: Within ankylosing spondylitis blood, a TCR beta motif made up of eight or nine highly homologous variants appeared to be characteristic.

TCRdb itself ran the 5' RACE reads through MiXCR, one entry per CDR3 protein. The sample holds fewer than 750,000 distinct CDR3 sequences, 19% seen once. These receptors' targets are unknown. Sequencing was done on a sample of blood, either unsorted or a sorted T cell fraction (not recorded which). The origin of the receptors is a male donor with ankylosing spondylitis.

This clonotype came up many times. V usage is TRBV12-3 or TRBV12-4 and J usage is TRBJ1-5; 9 bases line up with TRBD1. The CDR3 is made up of 15 amino acids. V lost 5 bases, J lost 4 bases, and 6 bases stayed unmatched. CDR3 nucleotide sequence: TGTGCCAGCAGTCTCGCCGGGACAGGGAATCAGCCCCAGCATTTT. This codes for CASSLAGTGNQPQHF.

This clonotype has a handful of counts. This sequence joins TRBV6-5 and TRBJ2-7; 8 positions match TRBD2. Germline V gene sequence: CDR1 MNHEY, CDR2 SVGAGI. V trimming: 2 bases; J trimming: 3 bases; junction bases outside the gene matches: 3. The CDR3 length is 14 residues. CDR3 residues: CASSYNRGGYEQYF. The CDR3 bases are TGTGCCAGCAGTTACAACCGGGGGGGCTACGAGCAGTACTTC.

This clonotype was seen only a few times. The chain couples TRBV5-1 to TRBJ2-1; 7 bases are shared with TRBD1. From germline, CDR1 is SGHRS and CDR2 YFSETQ. This CDR3 has 15 residues. J was trimmed by 12 bases and V by 4 bases; bases with no gene match: 16. The CDR3 loop is CASSPQGQPFLGQFF. The CDR3 DNA reads as TGCGCCAGCAGCCCGCAGGGACAGCCCTTCCTCGGGCAGTTCTTC.

This clonotype showed up just a few times. CDR3 nucleotide sequence: TGCGCCAGCAGGGGGACTGGGGCCAACGTCCTGACTTTC. This sequence encodes CASRGTGANVLTF. This chain connects TRBV4-1 to TRBJ2-6; D not resolved. Looked up from germline, CDR1 is MGHRA and CDR2 is YSYEKL. Deletions cut 6 bases from V and 2 bases from J, with 5 bases between. The CDR3 loop spans 13 amino acids.

This clonotype was seen only a few times. The chain recombines TRBV4-2 with TRBJ1-2, with D possibly being TRBD1 (6 bases). Germline lookup yields CDR1 LGHNA and CDR2 YNFKEQ. This CDR3 spans 15 amino acids. V lost 4 bases, J lost 8 bases, and 20 bases lay in between. As DNA, the CDR3 is TGTGCCAGCAGCCCCCCGTGGGGGACAAAATACGGCTACACCTTC. It encodes CASSPPWGTKYGYTF.

This clonotype has a count of ten or more. V and J are TRBV5-1 and TRBJ1-2; perhaps TRBD1 as D (6 bases). The CDR3 spans 15 residues. V was trimmed by 3 bases and J by 8 bases, leaving 20 bases between them. Germline values: CDR1 SGHRS, CDR2 YFSETQ. The CDR3 DNA follows: TGCGCCAGCAGCTCCCGGGTGGGGGGGCAAGACGGCTACACCTTC. It encodes CASSSRVGGQDGYTF.

This chain links TRBV6-4 with TRBJ2-3, with 8 nucleotides matching TRBD2. Germline trimming cut 2 bases from V and 5 bases from J; bases unmatched to any gene: 3. The length of the CDR3 is 14 residues. Per the germline V gene, CDR1 is MRHNA and CDR2 is SNTAGT. The CDR3 nucleotides are TGTGCCAGCAGTGACATAGCGGGGCGAGATACGCAGTATTTT. This gives the protein CASSDIAGRDTQYF.

The chain uses TRBV5-4 and TRBJ1-6; D possibly corresponds to TRBD1 (6 bases). Germline CDR1 SGHNT, CDR2 YYREEE (reference sequence). The CDR3 loop spans 16 amino acids. The germline V and J ends were trimmed by 0 bases and 5 bases, with 12 bases remaining between them. The CDR3 nucleotides are TGTGCCAGCAGCTTGGCCAAAGGACAGCATAATTCACCCCTCCACTTT. Protein product: CASSLAKGQHNSPLHF.

The chain employs TRBV6-2 or TRBV6-3 and TRBJ2-2; D is perhaps TRBD2 (5 bases). The ends were cut back, 4 bases at V and 5 bases at J, with 14 bases in the middle. The germline V gene encodes CDR1 MNHEY and CDR2 SVGEGT. CDR3 length: 15 amino acids. CDR3 nucleotide sequence: TGTGCCAGCAGTTCACTCTGGGAGTGGACCGGGGAGCTGTTTTTT. Protein: CASSSLWEWTGELFF.

This clonotype was seen a handful of times. The chain links TRBV27 to TRBJ1-1; the D is unclear. The V end lost 0 bases, the J end lost 4 bases, and 6 bases lay between the germline ends. In germline, CDR1 is MNHEY, CDR2 SMNVEV (reference sequence). This CDR3 is built from 13 residues. The CDR3 DNA is TGTGCCAGCAGTTTATCGCCGGCCACTGAAGCTTTCTTT. As protein: CASSLSPATEAFF.